The 29 T cell receptor beta chains below were found in one sample sequenced in a study of cytomegalovirus exposure and HLA in healthy donors. The PCR contained 60 Vbeta and 13 Jbeta primers. Clones were read by immunoSEQ multiplex PCR, and TCRdb kept only the in-frame ones, dropping some. Of roughly 100,000 clones listed, 83% are singletons. Sequences were obtained from PBMCs. The source is a man younger than 35 in good health and CMV-seronegative.

The CDR3 sequence is CASIPLGAGGDNEQFF. As DNA, the CDR3 is TGTGCCAGCATTCCTCTTGGAGCGGGAGGAGACAATGAGCAGTTCTTC. J is TRBJ2-1 and V is TRBV27; 9 bases agree with TRBD2. The junction had 12 bases not matched to a gene; V was cut back by 7 bases and J by 5 bases. This CDR3 spans 16 amino acids. Germline V gene lookup returns CDR1 MNHEY and CDR2 SMNVEV (reference sequence).

This chain connects TRBV7-8 to TRBJ2-7; D possibly corresponds to TRBD2 (6 bases). This CDR3 is 15 amino acids long. Per the germline V gene, CDR1 is SGHVS and CDR2 is FQNEAQ. Trimming took 5 bases from V and 0 from J, leaving 14 bases between them. The CDR3 region is CASSERRVHSYEQYF. CDR3 nucleotide sequence: TGTGCCAGCAGCGAGAGGAGGGTCCACTCCTACGAGCAGTACTTC.

About this clone itself: This could be a read error, since a much larger clone is one nucleotide away. The V call is TRBV6-5, the J call TRBJ2-1, with 8 bases identical to TRBD2. Germline CDR1 MNHEY, CDR2 SVGAGI. The CDR3 is 15 amino acids. CDR3 loop: CASSDSSGSYNEQFF. In nucleotides, the CDR3 is TGTGCCAGCAGTGACTCTAGCGGGTCCTACAATGAGCAGTTCTTC.

J is TRBJ1-1 and V is TRBV5-4; a possible D gene is TRBD1 (6 bases). This CDR3 comprises 13 residues. Trimming stripped 4 bases from V and 5 bases from J, with 12 bases between. Germline V lookup: CDR1 SGHNT, CDR2 YYREEE (reference sequence). CDR3 region: CASSPPGTTEAFF. The DNA for the CDR3 is TGTGCCAGCAGCCCCCCGGGGACAACTGAAGCTTTCTTT.

This chain joins TRBV7-2 and TRBJ2-1; 10 nucleotides match TRBD1. Germline assignment: CDR1 SGHTA and CDR2 FQGNSA. After removal of 5 bases from V and 1 base from J, the junction contained 5 bases not matched to a gene. The CDR3 totals 16 residues. This CDR3 reads CASSGWTGGSYNEQFF. Here the CDR3 DNA reads TGTGCCAGCAGCGGATGGACAGGGGGGTCCTACAATGAGCAGTTCTTC.

This chain uses TRBV6-6 with TRBJ1-2; the D gene is possibly TRBD1 (5 bases). CDR3 length: 11 residues. V gave up 4 bases and J gave up 8 bases, with 8 bases separating them. CDR1 and CDR2 (germline): MNHNY, SVGAGI (reference sequence). CDR3 protein: CASSLGGGYTF. In nucleotides, the CDR3 is TGTGCCAGCAGTTTGGGGGGAGGCTACACCTTC.

This chain uses TRBV30 with TRBJ1-3; D gene ambiguous. The CDR3 is 16 residues long. Germline CDR1 is GTSNPN and CDR2 is SVGIG (reference sequence). Trimming pared 6 bases from V and 3 bases from J, leaving 21 bases between. CDR3 sequence: CACSKNGVSHGNTIYF. The CDR3 nucleotides read TGTGCCTGCTCAAAAAACGGGGTCTCGCATGGAAACACCATATATTTT.

The V call is TRBV29-1, the J call TRBJ1-1, with a tentative D call TRBD1 (5 bases). Trimming pared 8 bases from V and 5 bases from J, leaving 15 bases between. Germline V lookup: CDR1 SQVTM, CDR2 ANQGSEA. There are 12 residues in the CDR3. CDR3 nucleotides: TGCAGCACGGCCTTGCAGGGTACTGAAGCTTTCTTT. Its protein product is CSTALQGTEAFF.

In DNA, the CDR3 is TGTGCCATCAGACTCGGGACAGGGCAGAACGAGCAGTACTTC. Protein product: CAIRLGTGQNEQYF. This chain uses TRBV10-3 with TRBJ2-7; 9 bases match TRBD1. V trimming: 6 bases; J trimming: 5 bases; junction bases outside the gene matches: 8. Germline assignment: CDR1 ENHRY and CDR2 SYGVKD. The CDR3 runs 14 residues.

The CDR3 reads CASSRSGTGFSYNEQFF. CDR3 DNA: TGCGCCAGCAGCCGTTCCGGGACAGGGTTCTCCTACAATGAGCAGTTCTTC. This chain links TRBV5-1 with TRBJ2-1; 9 bases agree with TRBD1. Looked up from germline, CDR1 is SGHRS and CDR2 is YFSETQ. V lost 4 bases and J lost 0; bases outside the gene matches: 8. The CDR3 is 17 residues long.

This clone was recorded a few times. This chain joins TRBV30 and TRBJ1-1, with no clear D. In germline, CDR1 is GTSNPN, CDR2 SVGIG (reference sequence). The CDR3 totals 11 residues. The V end was cut by 4 bases, the J end by 4 bases, with 7 bases between. CDR3 in DNA: TGTGCCTGGAAGCGGAGCACTGAAGCTTTCTTT. Amino acid sequence: CAWKRSTEAFF.

This chain connects TRBV7-2 to TRBJ1-5, with unresolved D. The CDR3 sequence is 15 residues long. Germline-derived CDR1 and CDR2 are SGHTA and FQGNSA. V lost 2 bases to trimming and J lost 4 bases, with 12 bases between them. CDR3 sequence reads: CASSLSRVLNQPQHF. The CDR3, as DNA: TGTGCCAGCAGCTTATCCCGGGTCCTAAATCAGCCCCAGCATTTT. Using reference TRBV7-2 and TRBJ1-5 for the parts outside the CDR3, the full variable domain is GAGVSQSPSNKVTEKGKDVELRCDPISGHTALYWYRQSLGQGLEFLIYFQGNSAPDKSGLPSDRFSAERTGGSVSTLTIQRTQQEDSAVYLCASSLSRVLNQPQHFGDGTRLSIL.

The chain combines TRBV4-3 with TRBJ2-1; D is uncertain. The V and J ends lost 0 bases and 0 bases respectively, with 12 bases between them. CDR3 length: 17 residues. Germline CDR1 is LGHNA and CDR2 is YSLEER. For the CDR3, the DNA is TGCGCCAGCAGCCAAGACATCACCGTTAGCTCCTACAATGAGCAGTTCTTC. It translates to CASSQDITVSSYNEQFF.

The genes are TRBV28 and TRBJ1-1; D unresolved. The CDR3 has 12 amino acids. Trimming cost V 7 bases and J 5 bases, with 11 bases left between them. CDR1 and CDR2 from the germline V gene are MDHEN and SYDVKM. CDR3 loop: CASTVRGTEAFF. The CDR3 coding sequence is TGTGCCAGCACCGTCAGAGGTACTGAAGCTTTCTTT.

The rearrangement joins TRBV11-3 to TRBJ1-1, with 7 positions matching TRBD1. Trimming took 4 bases from V and 1 from J; bases not matched to a gene: 3. The CDR3 has 14 amino acids. Per germline, CDR1 SGHNT and CDR2 YENEEA. The CDR3 coding sequence is TGTGCCAGCAGCTCATACAGGGGGAACACTGAAGCTTTCTTT. This translates into CASSSYRGNTEAFF. Based on the CDR3 plus reference TRBV11-3 and TRBJ1-1, the full variable domain is EAGVVQSPRYKIIEKKQPVAFWCNPISGHNTLYWYLQNLGQGPELLIRYENEEAVDDSQLPKDRFSAERLKGVDSTLKIQPAELGDSAVYLCASSSYRGNTEAFFGQGTRLTVV.

This clone was recorded once. This rearrangement joins TRBV9 to TRBJ1-6, with 9 bases lining up with TRBD1. Trimming cost V 3 bases and J 4 bases; bases outside gene matches: 2. This CDR3 spans 15 amino acids. Germline loops: CDR1 SGDLS, CDR2 YYNGEE. This CDR3 reads CASSGTGVYNSPLHF. Written as DNA, the CDR3 is TGTGCCAGCAGCGGGACAGGGGTATATAATTCACCCCTCCACTTT. Combining the CDR3 with reference TRBV9 and TRBJ1-6 gives the whole variable domain DSGVTQTPKHLITATGQRVTLRCSPRSGDLSVYWYQQSLDQGLQFLIQYYNGEERAKGNILERFSAQQFPDLHSELNLSSLELGDSALYFCASSGTGVYNSPLHFGNGTRLTVT.

V usage is TRBV6-5 and J usage is TRBJ2-7; TRBD1 agrees at 8 bases. The germline CDR1 and CDR2 sequences are MNHEY and SVGAGI. V gave up 7 bases and J gave up 0 bases; unmatched junction bases: 5. CDR3 length: 14 residues. Here the CDR3 DNA reads TGTGCCAGCACCGAAACAGGGGGCTCCTACGAGCAGTACTTC. This translates into CASTETGGSYEQYF.

The chain employs TRBV4-2 and TRBJ1-4, with 11 bases aligning to TRBD1. Germline CDR1 LGHNA, CDR2 YNFKEQ. This CDR3 is 15 amino acids long. V shed 3 bases and J 8 bases; nucleotides not matched to a gene: 5. The CDR3 bases are TGTGCCAGCAGCCATCTCCGGGACAGGGGGGAAAAACTGTTTTTT. This sequence encodes CASSHLRDRGEKLFF.

The V and J genes are TRBV7-5 and TRBJ2-7; the tabulated D call, TRBD2, remains unverified against the DNA. TRBV7-5 is reported as a pseudogene. This CDR3 has 16 amino acids. CDR3 in DNA: TGTGCCAGAAGCTTAGCGGTAGGCGGGAGTAGTTACGAGCAGTACTTC. Its translation is CARSLAVGGSSYEQYF.

This clone was seen only a few times. The V call is TRBV6-6, the J call TRBJ1-1, with D perhaps matching TRBD1 (6 bases). This CDR3 comprises 13 residues. V was trimmed by 7 bases and J by 1 base, leaving 10 bases between them. Germline CDR1 reads MNHNY; CDR2 reads SVGAGI (reference sequence). The CDR3 sequence: CASTYRENTEAFF. As DNA, the CDR3 is TGTGCCAGCACCTACAGGGAGAACACTGAAGCTTTCTTT.

The rearrangement uses TRBV7-8 and TRBJ2-5; D gene ambiguous. The length of the CDR3 is 13 residues. Germline CDR1 SGHVS, CDR2 FQNEAQ. Between the trimmed V and J ends, which lost 7 bases and 5 bases, there was a span of 14 bases. The CDR3 DNA reads as TGTGCCAGCAACCTAGATTCGCGGGAGACCCAGTACTTC. Protein sequence: CASNLDSRETQYF.

The chain is built from TRBV6-6 and TRBJ2-7; 8 positions match TRBD1. The germline CDR1 and CDR2 sequences are MNHNY and SVGAGI (reference sequence). The CDR3 contains 16 residues. J was trimmed by 2 bases and V by 0 bases; bases with no gene match: 6. CDR3 region: CASSYSSRGPTYEQYF. The CDR3 nucleotides are TGTGCCAGCAGTTACTCGAGCAGGGGGCCTACCTACGAGCAGTACTTC.

The CDR3 nucleotides read TGTGCCAGCAGCGTAGGCACTCCTCCCCTCTACGAGCAGTACTTC. It encodes CASSVGTPPLYEQYF. This rearrangement joins TRBV9 to TRBJ2-7; D not resolved. Germline loops: CDR1 SGDLS, CDR2 YYNGEE. Trimming removed 0 bases from V and 3 bases from J, with 13 bases in between. The CDR3 spans 15 residues.

The chain links TRBV28 to TRBJ2-3, with TRBD1 matching 10 bases. The CDR3 extends over 16 amino acids. Germline-derived CDR1 and CDR2 are MDHEN and SYDVKM. V lost 5 bases and J lost 5; bases outside the gene matches: 10. The CDR3 DNA reads TGTGCCAGCAGTCTTACCGGGACAGGGGTTTTAGATACGCAGTATTTT. Translating it yields CASSLTGTGVLDTQYF.

The DNA for the CDR3 is TGTGCCAGCTCATTCCAACTAGCGGGAGGGCCAGAGCAGTTCTTC. This gives the protein CASSFQLAGGPEQFF. The V gene is TRBV18, the J gene TRBJ2-1, with TRBD2 matching over 13 bases. This CDR3 spans 15 amino acids. J gave up 10 bases and V 5 bases, and 8 bases lay outside the gene matches. Germline V gene lookup returns CDR1 KGHSH and CDR2 LQKENI. Full variable domain (missing parts from reference TRBV18 and TRBJ2-1): NAGVMQNPRHLVRRRGQEARLRCSPMKGHSHVYWYRQLPEEGLKFMVYLQKENIIDESGMPKERFSAEFPKEGPSILRIQQVVRGDSAAYFCASSFQLAGGPEQFFGPGTRLTVL.

The CDR3 DNA reads TGCGCCAGCAGCTTTCCGGGACAGGGGGGTGGCTACACCTTC. Residues: CASSFPGQGGGYTF. This sequence joins TRBV5-1 and TRBJ1-2; the match to TRBD1 covers 11 bases. The CDR3 loop spans 14 amino acids. The germline CDR1 and CDR2 sequences are SGHRS and YFSETQ. Unmatched junction bases numbered 4, after V lost 2 bases and J lost 7 bases.

This clone has a single count. V gene TRBV5-1 combines with J gene TRBJ2-7, with 8 bases matching TRBD1. Germline assignment: CDR1 SGHRS and CDR2 YFSETQ. The ends lost 0 bases at V and 5 bases at J; junction bases unmatched: 7. The length of the CDR3 is 15 residues. CDR3 DNA sequence: TGCGCCAGCAGCTTGGCCGGACAGGGTGTCCACGAGCAGTACTTC. It encodes CASSLAGQGVHEQYF.

This sequence joins TRBV5-1 and TRBJ1-1, with 8 bases identical to TRBD1. The length of the CDR3 is 12 residues. From germline, CDR1 is SGHRS and CDR2 YFSETQ. The V and J ends lost 5 bases and 4 bases, in that order; junction bases with no gene match: 1. This chain's CDR3 is CASRQGGTEAFF. Written as DNA, the CDR3 is TGCGCCAGCAGACAGGGGGGCACTGAAGCTTTCTTT.

The rearrangement links TRBV6-5 to TRBJ1-1; tentative D call: TRBD1 (5 bases). The germline V and J ends were trimmed by 7 bases and 4 bases, with 19 bases remaining between them. Germline V lookup: CDR1 MNHEY, CDR2 SVGAGI. This CDR3 has 15 residues. CDR3 region: CASIPLQGRSTEAFF. The CDR3 bases are TGTGCCAGCATCCCCCTCCAGGGAAGGTCCACTGAAGCTTTCTTT.